One sample yielded the 28 T cell receptor beta chains listed below, sequenced in a study of T-cell reconstitution after alpha-beta-depleted transplantation in children. A library of TCRbeta sequences, prepared with unique molecular identifiers, was generated. Via MiXCR, TCRdb re-called the PCR reads, giving one row per CDR3 protein. Of almost 500,000 distinct CDR3 sequences detected, over 9.5% appear once; the ten largest clones hold about 2%. The input for sequencing was PBMCs, taken before TCRalphabeta/CD19-depleted stem cell transplant. The receptors were gathered from a child aged 2 to 15 with inherited bone marrow failure, due to receive a stem cell transplant.

Only a few counts were recorded for this clonotype. V usage is TRBV15 and J usage is TRBJ2-1, with TRBD1 matching 10 bases. CDR3 size: 16 residues. Trimming took 3 bases from V and 1 from J; bases not matched to a gene: 3. Germline CDR1 is LNHNV and CDR2 is YYDKDF (reference sequence). Here the CDR3 DNA reads TGTGCCACCAGCAGTAAGGGACAGGGGTCCTACAATGAGCAGTTCTTC. This encodes CATSSKGQGSYNEQFF.

This clonotype was picked up many times. This chain uses TRBV3-1 with TRBJ1-4, with D maybe TRBD1 (5 bases). CDR3 length: 16 amino acids. The V and J ends lost 1 base and 4 bases respectively, with 13 bases between them. Germline values: CDR1 LGHDT, CDR2 YNNKEL (reference sequence). CDR3 sequence: CASSQVIDSLNEKLFF. The CDR3 region has the DNA TGTGCCAGCAGCCAAGTTATCGACAGCCTTAATGAAAAACTGTTTTTT.

In this sample, this clonotype turned up a few times. The chain recombines TRBV7-9 with TRBJ1-1; the match to TRBD1 covers 9 bases. This CDR3 spans 15 amino acids. Looked up from germline, CDR1 is SEHNR and CDR2 is FQNEAQ (reference sequence). The V segment lost 5 bases and the J segment 4 bases; nucleotides outside the gene matches: 8. CDR3 DNA sequence: TGTGCCAGCAGCACCACGGGACAGGGCTCCACTGAAGCTTTCTTT. This sequence encodes CASSTTGQGSTEAFF.

Ten or more counts support this clonotype. The chain is built from TRBV27 and TRBJ2-5, with 9 bases that match TRBD2. The germline V gene encodes CDR1 MNHEY and CDR2 SMNVEV (reference sequence). V dropped 4 bases and J dropped 4; count of bases not matched to a gene: 10. The CDR3 is 16 amino acids. As DNA, the CDR3 is TGTGCCAGCAGTTCCAGCGGGAGGAGTTTTAGAGAGACCCAGTACTTC. It specifies CASSSSGRSFRETQYF.

This clonotype appeared many times. The chain employs TRBV5-4 and TRBJ2-3; 11 nucleotides match TRBD1. CDR3 length: 15 residues. V dropped 4 bases and J dropped 1; count of bases not matched to a gene: 2. Germline CDR1 SGHNT, CDR2 YYREEE (reference sequence). The CDR3 DNA is TGTGCCAGCAGCCCGGGACAGGGGGGCACAGATACGCAGTATTTT. The encoded protein is CASSPGQGGTDTQYF.

This clonotype was seen ten or more times. This chain links TRBV20-1 with TRBJ1-2; no firm D call. V shed 6 bases and J shed 7 bases, with 9 bases lying between them. CDR3 size: 10 residues. Germline V lookup: CDR1 DFQATT, CDR2 SNEGSKA (reference sequence). The CDR3 DNA sequence: TGCAGTGCCCGTGGGAGTGGCTACACCTTC. This translates into CSARGSGYTF.

This clonotype was counted many times. The V call is TRBV20-1, the J call TRBJ1-2; D remains unclear. The CDR3 covers 18 residues. Germline CDR1 DFQATT, CDR2 SNEGSKA (reference sequence). The V gene lost 0 bases and the J gene lost 0 bases, with 20 bases spanning the gap. The CDR3 is CSARDRRFLRVSNYGYTF. CDR3 DNA sequence: TGCAGTGCTAGAGATCGGCGGTTTCTCCGGGTTTCTAACTATGGCTACACCTTC.

The V and J genes are TRBV21-1 and TRBJ1-1. TRBV21-1 is an annotated pseudogene. The CDR3 loop spans 16 amino acids. CDR3 sequence: CASSKGGPPMNTEAFF. In DNA form, the CDR3 reads TGTGCCAGCAGCAAAGGGGGGCCTCCCATGAACACTGAAGCTTTCTTT.

This clonotype was observed at least ten times. The chain links TRBV10-1 to TRBJ1-3, with D possibly being TRBD1 (6 bases). CDR1 is WNHNN and CDR2 is SYGVQD in the germline V gene (reference sequence). There are 14 residues in the CDR3. Trimming took 3 bases from V and 3 from J, leaving 9 bases between them. The CDR3 region has the DNA TGCGCCAGCAGTGAAGGGGGGTATGGAAACACCATATATTTT. This encodes CASSEGGYGNTIYF.

This clonotype occurred many times. The rearrangement uses TRBV20-1 and TRBJ2-1; no firm D call. The V and J ends lost 4 bases and 8 bases respectively, with 15 bases between them. This CDR3 comprises 13 residues. The germline V gene encodes CDR1 DFQATT and CDR2 SNEGSKA (reference sequence). Here the CDR3 reads CSATKPTWDEQFF. CDR3 bases: TGCAGTGCTACAAAGCCCACTTGGGATGAGCAGTTCTTC.

This clonotype was seen ten or more times. The chain couples TRBV29-1 to TRBJ2-3; 8 bases align to TRBD1. The germline gives CDR1 SQVTM, CDR2 ANQGSEA. The CDR3 contains 15 residues. V trimming: 7 bases; J trimming: 0 bases; junction bases outside the gene matches: 9. CDR3 DNA: TGCAGCGCCGTCCCCCGGGACAGGAGCACAGATACGCAGTATTTT. It yields the protein CSAVPRDRSTDTQYF.

This clonotype has a count of ten or more. This rearrangement joins TRBV28 to TRBJ2-1, with D hard to call. The germline V gene encodes CDR1 MDHEN and CDR2 SYDVKM. The CDR3 covers 20 residues. Trimming took 6 bases from V and 0 from J, leaving 27 bases between them. CDR3 in DNA: TGTGCCAGCAGCCGGAAAACTAAGAGGCTCATATTCAGCTCCTACAATGAGCAGTTCTTC. It encodes CASSRKTKRLIFSSYNEQFF. Combining the CDR3 with reference TRBV28 and TRBJ2-1 gives the whole variable domain DVKVTQSSRYLVKRTGEKVFLECVQDMDHENMFWYRQDPGLGLRLIYFSYDVKMKEKGDIPEGYSVSREKKERFSLILESASTNQTSMYLCASSRKTKRLIFSSYNEQFFGPGTRLTVL.

This clonotype was picked up a small number of times. The chain uses TRBV27 and TRBJ2-7; D is undetermined. V was cut by 0 bases and J by 3 bases, with 6 bases left in between. Germline CDR1 reads MNHEY; CDR2 reads SMNVEV (reference sequence). This CDR3 spans 13 amino acids. CDR3 nucleotide sequence: TGTGCCAGCAGTTTATCGCACGGCTACGAGCAGTACTTC. Amino acids: CASSLSHGYEQYF.

This clonotype was seen repeatedly, ten times or more. The chain has TRBV3-1 and TRBJ2-7; D is undetermined. Trimming took off 0 bases at V and 6 bases at J, with 18 bases between the two ends. Per the germline V gene, CDR1 is LGHDT and CDR2 is YNNKEL (reference sequence). There are 16 residues in the CDR3. CDR3: CASSQDPSNHWFEQYF. The CDR3 DNA sequence: TGTGCCAGCAGCCAAGATCCCTCGAACCATTGGTTCGAGCAGTACTTC.

The table lists this clonotype with many counts. The chain recombines TRBV4-3 with TRBJ2-2; the D is unclear. CDR3 length: 13 amino acids. Trimming cost V 4 bases and J 8 bases, with 11 bases left between them. Germline V CDR1 and CDR2: LGHNA, YSLEER. The CDR3 coding sequence is TGCGCCAGCAGCCGCCTAATAGGGGGGGAGCTGTTTTTT. Translated: CASSRLIGGELFF.

This clonotype was found many times. The chain employs TRBV15 and TRBJ2-2; D is undetermined. The CDR3 consists of 11 residues. Per germline, CDR1 LNHNV and CDR2 YYDKDF (reference sequence). Trimming shortened V by 6 bases and J by 6 bases, and 5 bases separated the two germline ends. CDR3 DNA: TGTGCCACCAGTCGTCCCGGGGAGCTGTTTTTT. The encoded protein is CATSRPGELFF. Complete variable domain (other parts from reference TRBV15 and TRBJ2-2): DAMVIQNPRYQVTQFGKPVTLSCSQTLNHNVMYWYQQKSSQAPKLLFHYYDKDFNNEADTPDNFQSRRPNTSFCFLDIRSPGLGDTAMYLCATSRPGELFFGEGSRLTVL.

For this clonotype: One junction end does not reproduce the germline sequence, and a read error may be involved. V is TRBV19 and J is TRBJ2-1, with D maybe TRBD2 (6 bases). Germline V gene sequence: CDR1 LNHDA, CDR2 SQIVND (reference sequence). This CDR3 is built from 16 residues. The CDR3 is CASSIGRAGPYHEQFF. The DNA of the CDR3 is TGTGCCAGTAGTATAGGGAGGGCGGGGCCCTACCATGAGCAGTTCTTC. Combining the CDR3 with reference TRBV19 and TRBJ2-1 gives the whole variable domain DGGITQSPKYLFRKEGQNVTLSCEQNLNHDAMYWYRQDPGQGLRLIYYSQIVNDFQKGDIAEGYSVSREKKESFPLTVTSAQKNPTAFYLCASSIGRAGPYHEQFFGPGTRLTVL.

This clonotype was detected a few times. This chain connects TRBV20-1 to TRBJ1-1; 8 positions agree with TRBD1. CDR1 and CDR2 (germline): DFQATT, SNEGSKA (reference sequence). This CDR3 spans 14 amino acids. V was clipped by 4 bases and J by 1 base; unmatched bases: 5. The CDR3 is CSAMGQASNTEAFF. CDR3 bases: TGCAGTGCTATGGGACAGGCTTCGAACACTGAAGCTTTCTTT.

This clonotype was picked up a small number of times. The rearrangement uses TRBV19 and TRBJ2-4; possibly TRBD1 for D (5 bases). Germline lookup yields CDR1 LNHDA and CDR2 SQIVND (reference sequence). Trimming removed 5 bases from V and 0 bases from J, with 20 bases in between. This CDR3 comprises 18 residues. CDR3 protein: CASSPYPKIQGAKNIQYF. In DNA form, the CDR3 reads TGTGCCAGTAGTCCCTACCCCAAAATCCAGGGAGCCAAAAACATTCAGTACTTC.

This clonotype was observed at least ten times. The chain carries TRBV25-1 and TRBJ2-1; unclear D gene. The V gene's germline CDR1 is MGHDK and CDR2 SYGVNS. The CDR3 runs 16 residues. Trimming stripped 3 bases from V and 3 bases from J, with 15 bases between. CDR3 amino acids: CASSDADAEIYNEQFF. The CDR3 bases are TGTGCCAGCAGTGATGCTGATGCGGAAATCTACAATGAGCAGTTCTTC.

This clonotype came up many times. The CDR3 region has the DNA TGTGCCAGCAGCTTTTCGACAGGGAAGGACTACGAGCAGTACTTC. It specifies CASSFSTGKDYEQYF. The V gene is TRBV5-6, the J gene TRBJ2-7; TRBD1 aligns across 7 bases. The CDR3 is made up of 15 amino acids. The germline CDR1 and CDR2 sequences are SGHDT and YYEEEE. V shed 2 bases, J shed 3 bases, and the junction held 8 bases outside the gene matches.

This clonotype was picked up a small number of times. This chain connects TRBV20-1 to TRBJ2-1; D unclear. The CDR3 contains 13 residues. Germline values: CDR1 DFQATT, CDR2 SNEGSKA (reference sequence). V was trimmed by 3 bases and J by 5 bases, leaving 11 bases between them. CDR3 bases: TGCAGTGCTAGGAAGTTTCTTAACAATGAGCAGTTCTTC. Translation: CSARKFLNNEQFF.

Regarding this clonotype: With a much larger clone just one base away, this may be a read error. The chain employs TRBV29-1 and TRBJ2-1; no firm D call. Germline lookup yields CDR1 SQVTM and CDR2 ANQGSEA. The CDR3 sequence is 13 residues long. The CDR3 is CRVVGTTANEQFF. The CDR3 nucleotides read TGCAGGGTTGTTGGAACTACGGCCAATGAGCAGTTCTTC.

In regard to this clonotype: An end of the junction differs from the germline gene, which may be a read error. The V and J genes are TRBV7-9 and TRBJ1-2; D remains ambiguous. Germline V lookup: CDR1 SEHNR, CDR2 FQNEAQ (reference sequence). This CDR3 is built from 12 residues. The CDR3 reads CASSLAGNGYSF. In DNA, the CDR3 is TGTGCCAGCAGCTTAGCAGGGAATGGCTACAGCTTC.

V is TRBV9 and J is TRBJ2-1, with D unresolved. Germline CDR1 and CDR2: SGDLS and YYNGEE. V was trimmed by 0 bases and J by 10 bases, leaving 14 bases between them. This CDR3 contains 14 residues. The CDR3 sequence is CASSVGDHALEQFF. The CDR3 nucleotides are TGTGCCAGCAGCGTAGGAGACCACGCGTTGGAGCAGTTCTTC.

Many counts were recorded for this clonotype. The CDR3 DNA reads as TGTGCCACCAGCAGAGATCTGGCACCAGATTACGAGCAGTACTTC. Translation gives CATSRDLAPDYEQYF. V and J are TRBV15 and TRBJ2-7; no definite D call. V lost 0 bases and J 4 bases, leaving 13 bases between the germline ends. The CDR3 loop spans 15 amino acids. From germline, CDR1 is LNHNV and CDR2 YYDKDF (reference sequence).

This clonotype was observed many times. CDR3 loop: CASSQELAGEGNEQFF. CDR3 coding DNA: TGCGCCAGCAGCCAAGAACTAGCGGGAGAGGGCAATGAGCAGTTCTTC. This rearrangement joins TRBV4-3 to TRBJ2-1, with TRBD2 identical over 11 bases. CDR1 is LGHNA and CDR2 is YSLEER in the germline V gene. CDR3 size: 16 residues. V trimming: 0 bases; J trimming: 6 bases; junction bases outside the gene matches: 4.

This rearrangement joins TRBV4-1 to TRBJ1-1; D unclear. V was cut by 4 bases and J by 11 bases, with 20 bases left in between. The CDR3 contains 14 residues. CDR1 and CDR2 from the germline V gene are MGHRA and YSYEKL. DNA of the CDR3: TGCGCCAGCAGCCCCTATCCGACGCCCCAGAGGGCTTTCTTT. Amino acids: CASSPYPTPQRAFF.